This T cell receptor (beta chain) is from a study of T-cell reconstitution after alpha-beta-depleted transplantation in children. About this clonotype itself: The antigen is unknown.

Molecular barcoding with unique molecular identifiers was used for the TCRbeta library. TCRdb re-derived calls from the PCR reads in MiXCR, one entry per CDR3 protein. This sample carries some 450,000 distinct CDR3 sequences, around two fifths of them seen once, and the ten largest clones take about 30%. Study-level findings and limits: Recipient T cells and thymic progenitors that survived gave rise to the high TCRbeta diversity observed at day 60 in some patients. One year post-transplant, T-cell counts and diversity were largely derived from T cells produced anew.

Per germline, CDR1 SGDLS and CDR2 YYNGEE. The CDR3 contains 16 residues. Trimming at V came to 0 bases and at J to 4 bases, leaving 1 base not matched to a gene. The input for sequencing was PBMCs, taken before TCRalphabeta/CD19-depleted stem cell transplant. This receptor was taken from a girl aged 2-10 years with aplastic anemia, due to receive a stem cell transplant. J is TRBJ2-2 and V is TRBV9; 12 bases align to TRBD2. CDR3 DNA: TGTGCCAGCAGCGTAGCTAGCGGGAGGGGCACCGGGGAGCTGTTTTTT. This translates into CASSVASGRGTGELFF. Variable domain in full (rest from reference TRBV9 and TRBJ2-2): DSGVTQTPKHLITATGQRVTLRCSPRSGDLSVYWYQQSLDQGLQFLIQYYNGEERAKGNILERFSAQQFPDLHSELNLSSLELGDSALYFCASSVASGRGTGELFFGEGSRLTVL.